This T cell receptor beta chain was captured by sequencing in a study of breast tumors, draining lymph nodes, adjacent tissues. TCRdb re-called the multiplex PCR reads with MiXCR, one entry per CDR3 protein. This repertoire shows 150,000 to 200,000 distinct CDR3 sequences, 33% found once; its top ten account for about 3.7%. V was pared by 2 bases and J by 2 bases, with 14 bases between. Germline CDR1 is SGDLS and CDR2 is YYNGEE. There are 16 residues in the CDR3. Study-level findings and limits: That most tumor T cells come from lymph nodes remained unproven. Tumor and nontumor repertoires were significantly more similar in luminal-like than in basal-like breast cancer. The data were judged consistent with most tumor T cells coming from lymph node and expanding in tumor. Tumor TCR diversity was below lymph nodes but above nontumor tissue.

Breast cancer patients provided tissue from their axillary draining lymph nodes. A remark on this clonotype: The antigen is not known.

This sequence joins TRBV9 and TRBJ1-5; unclear D gene. Input material: axillary lymph node tissue. This TCR was sampled from a female donor with breast cancer. Some clones in this sample may be carry-over from other donors' samples. The CDR3 loop reads CASSVRTGAGNQPQHF. DNA of the CDR3: TGTGCCAGCAGCGTTAGGACGGGCGCCGGCAATCAGCCCCAGCATTTT.